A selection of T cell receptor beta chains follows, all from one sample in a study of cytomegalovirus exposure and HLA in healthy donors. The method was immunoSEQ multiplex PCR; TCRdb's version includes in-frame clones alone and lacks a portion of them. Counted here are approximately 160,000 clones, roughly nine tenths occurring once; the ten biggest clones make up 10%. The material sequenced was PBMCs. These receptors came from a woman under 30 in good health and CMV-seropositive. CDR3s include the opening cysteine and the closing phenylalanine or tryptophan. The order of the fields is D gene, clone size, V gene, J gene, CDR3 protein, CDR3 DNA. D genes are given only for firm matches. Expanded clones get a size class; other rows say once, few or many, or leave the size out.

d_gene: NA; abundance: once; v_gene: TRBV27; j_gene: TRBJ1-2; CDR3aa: CASSWGGFGTGYTF; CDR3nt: TGTGCCAGCAGTTGGGGGGGGTTTGGCACTGGCTACACCTTC
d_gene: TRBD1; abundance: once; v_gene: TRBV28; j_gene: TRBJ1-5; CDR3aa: CASSSPDRSETNQPQHF; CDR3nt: TGTGCCAGCAGTTCCCCGGACAGGAGCGAAACCAATCAGCCCCAGCATTTT
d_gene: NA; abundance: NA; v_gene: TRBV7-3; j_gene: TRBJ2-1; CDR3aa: CASSPSGRTYNEQFF; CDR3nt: TGTGCCAGCAGCCCGTCGGGGAGGACCTACAATGAGCAGTTCTTC
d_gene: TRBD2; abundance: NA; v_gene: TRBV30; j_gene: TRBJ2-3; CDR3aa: CAWSRGTSGPTYTDTQYF; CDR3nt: TGTGCCTGGAGTCGCGGGACTAGCGGGCCTACATACACAGATACGCAGTATTTT
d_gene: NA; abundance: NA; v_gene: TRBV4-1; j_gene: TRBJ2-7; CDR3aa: CASSQDERTASYEQYF; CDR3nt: TGCGCCAGCAGCCAAGATGAAAGGACAGCGTCCTACGAGCAGTACTTC
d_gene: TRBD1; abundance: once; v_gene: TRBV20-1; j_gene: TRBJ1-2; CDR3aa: CSADRDGYTF; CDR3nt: TGCAGTGCTGACAGGGACGGCTACACCTTC
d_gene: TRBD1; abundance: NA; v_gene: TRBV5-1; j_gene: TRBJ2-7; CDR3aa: CASSLGQGRREQYF; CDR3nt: TGCGCCAGCAGCTTGGGACAGGGAAGGCGGGAGCAGTACTTC
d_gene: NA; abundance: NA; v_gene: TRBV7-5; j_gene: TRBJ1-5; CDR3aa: CARSLGRIRHF; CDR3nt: TGTGCCAGAAGCTTAGGGAGAATTAGACATTTT
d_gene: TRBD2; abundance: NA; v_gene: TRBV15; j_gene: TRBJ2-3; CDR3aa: CATSRVLAGGTQYF; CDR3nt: TGTGCCACCAGCAGAGTGCTAGCGGGAGGTACGCAGTATTTT
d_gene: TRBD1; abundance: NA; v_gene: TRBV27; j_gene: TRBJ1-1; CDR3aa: CASSLGELTGTANTEAFF; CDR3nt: TGTGCCAGCAGTTTAGGAGAACTCACCGGGACAGCCAACACTGAAGCTTTCTTT
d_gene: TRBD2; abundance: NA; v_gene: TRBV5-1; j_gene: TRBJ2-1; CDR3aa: CASSSRLAGNNEQFF; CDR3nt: TGCGCCAGCAGTTCTCGACTAGCGGGAAACAATGAGCAGTTCTTC
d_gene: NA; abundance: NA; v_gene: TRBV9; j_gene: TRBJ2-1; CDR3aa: CASSQSRKSQFNEQFF; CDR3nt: TGTGCCAGCAGTCAATCCAGGAAGTCACAATTCAATGAGCAGTTCTTC
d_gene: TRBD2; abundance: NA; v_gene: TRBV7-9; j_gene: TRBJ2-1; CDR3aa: CASSRTSGSYNEQFF; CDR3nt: TGTGCCAGCAGCCGGACTAGCGGGAGCTACAATGAGCAGTTCTTC
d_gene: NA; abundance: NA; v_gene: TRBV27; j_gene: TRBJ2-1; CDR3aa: CASSLSRRLGDEQFF; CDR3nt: TGTGCCAGCAGTTTATCGCGGCGACTAGGGGATGAGCAGTTCTTC
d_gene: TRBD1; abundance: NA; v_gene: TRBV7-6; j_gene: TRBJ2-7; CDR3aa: CASSVGTGGPFEQYF; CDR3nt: TGTGCCAGCAGCGTGGGGACAGGGGGACCCTTCGAGCAGTACTTC
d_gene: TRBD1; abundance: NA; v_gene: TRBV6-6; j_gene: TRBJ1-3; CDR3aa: CASRPGGPPGNTIYF; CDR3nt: TGTGCCAGCAGACCAGGGGGTCCCCCTGGAAACACCATATATTTT
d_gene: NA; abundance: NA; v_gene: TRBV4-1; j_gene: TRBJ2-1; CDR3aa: CASSQAAVLGYNEQFF; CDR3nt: TGCGCCAGCAGCCAAGCGGCGGTTTTAGGATACAATGAGCAGTTCTTC
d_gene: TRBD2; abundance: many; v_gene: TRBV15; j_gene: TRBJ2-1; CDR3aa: CATSTVAGGYNEQFF; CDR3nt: TGTGCCACCAGCACGGTAGCGGGAGGATACAATGAGCAGTTCTTC
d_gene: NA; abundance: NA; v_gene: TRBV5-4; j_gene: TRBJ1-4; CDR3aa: CASSLTGSTNEKLFF; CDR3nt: TGTGCCAGCAGCCTAACAGGGTCAACTAATGAAAAACTGTTTTTT
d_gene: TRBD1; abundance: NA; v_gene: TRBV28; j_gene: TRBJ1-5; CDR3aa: CASSKDRINQPQHF; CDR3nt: TGTGCCAGCAGTAAGGACAGGATAAATCAGCCCCAGCATTTT
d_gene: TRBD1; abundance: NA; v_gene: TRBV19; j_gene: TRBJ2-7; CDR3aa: CASRDREYEQYF; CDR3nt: TGTGCCAGCAGGGACAGAGAATACGAGCAGTACTTC
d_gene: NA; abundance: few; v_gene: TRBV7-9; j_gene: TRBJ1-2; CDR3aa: CASSPRTALGYGYTF; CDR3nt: TGTGCCAGCAGCCCGCGGACAGCTCTTGGCTATGGCTACACCTTC
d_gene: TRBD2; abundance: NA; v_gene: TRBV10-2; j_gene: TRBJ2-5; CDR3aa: CASSEGLAGGETQYF; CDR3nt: TGCGCCAGCAGTGAGGGACTAGCGGGAGGAGAGACCCAGTACTTC
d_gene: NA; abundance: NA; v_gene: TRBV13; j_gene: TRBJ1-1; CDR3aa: CASSLQGWYTEAFF; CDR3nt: TGTGCCAGCAGCCTTCAGGGTTGGTACACTGAAGCTTTCTTT
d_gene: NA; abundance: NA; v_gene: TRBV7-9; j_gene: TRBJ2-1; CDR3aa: CASSLGQHNEQFF; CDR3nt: TGTGCCAGCAGCTTAGGACAGCACAATGAGCAGTTCTTC
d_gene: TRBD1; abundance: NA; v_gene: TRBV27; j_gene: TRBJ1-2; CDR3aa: CASSFGTANYGYTF; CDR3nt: TGTGCCAGCAGTTTTGGGACAGCTAACTATGGCTACACCTTC
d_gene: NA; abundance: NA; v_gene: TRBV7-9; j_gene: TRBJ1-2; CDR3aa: CASSLQQSYDYTF; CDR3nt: TGTGCCAGCAGCTTACAACAGAGTTATGACTACACCTTC
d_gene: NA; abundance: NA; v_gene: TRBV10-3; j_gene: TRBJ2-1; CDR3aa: CAISESRTGEQFF; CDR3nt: TGTGCCATCAGTGAGTCCCGGACGGGGGAGCAGTTCTTC
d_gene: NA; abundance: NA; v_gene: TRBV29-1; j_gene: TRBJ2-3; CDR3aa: CSAGPSTDTQYF; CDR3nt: TGCAGCGCAGGGCCTAGCACAGATACGCAGTATTTT
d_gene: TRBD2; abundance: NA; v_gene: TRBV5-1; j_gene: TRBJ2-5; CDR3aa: CASSLAGGRAMETQYF; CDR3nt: TGCGCCAGCAGCTTGGCAGGCGGGAGGGCCATGGAGACCCAGTACTTC
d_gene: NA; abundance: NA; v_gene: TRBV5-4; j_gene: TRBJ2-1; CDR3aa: CASSLRVNNEQFF; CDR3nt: TGTGCCAGCAGCTTGCGGGTTAACAATGAGCAGTTCTTC
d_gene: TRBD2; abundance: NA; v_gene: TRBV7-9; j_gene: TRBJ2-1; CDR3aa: CASSLVVSSGTYNEQFF; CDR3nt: TGTGCCAGCAGCTTAGTGGTGTCTAGCGGAACCTACAATGAGCAGTTCTTC
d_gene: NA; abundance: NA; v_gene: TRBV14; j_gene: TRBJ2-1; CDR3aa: CASSQDLAGEGEQFF; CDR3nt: TGTGCCAGCAGCCAAGATCTTGCAGGGGAGGGTGAGCAGTTCTTC
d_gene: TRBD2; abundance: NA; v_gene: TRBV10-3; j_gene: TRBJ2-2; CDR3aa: CAISESAGLAANTGELFF; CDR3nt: TGTGCCATCAGTGAGTCAGCAGGACTAGCGGCCAACACCGGGGAGCTGTTTTTT
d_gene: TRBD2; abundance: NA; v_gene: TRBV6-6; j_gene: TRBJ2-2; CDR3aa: CASIQSGATGELFF; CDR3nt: TGTGCCAGCATACAGAGCGGGGCTACCGGGGAGCTGTTTTTT
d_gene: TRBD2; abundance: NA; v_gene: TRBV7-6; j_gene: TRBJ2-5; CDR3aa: CASSRTSGEQETQYF; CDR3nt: TGTGCCAGCAGCCGGACCAGCGGGGAACAAGAGACCCAGTACTTC
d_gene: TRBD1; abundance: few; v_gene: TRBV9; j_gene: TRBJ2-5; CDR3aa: CASSVVSDRGRETQYF; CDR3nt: TGTGCCAGCAGCGTAGTCAGCGACAGGGGGCGGGAGACCCAGTACTTC
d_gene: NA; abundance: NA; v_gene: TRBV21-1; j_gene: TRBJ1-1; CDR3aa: CASSTPGTLYDEAFF; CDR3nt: TGTGCCAGCAGCACCCCCGGGACACTCTACGATGAAGCTTTCTTT
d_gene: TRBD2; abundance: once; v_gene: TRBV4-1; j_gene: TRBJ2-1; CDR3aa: CASSQLAEQYNEQFF; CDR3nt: TGCGCCAGCAGCCAGCTAGCGGAGCAATACAATGAGCAGTTCTTC
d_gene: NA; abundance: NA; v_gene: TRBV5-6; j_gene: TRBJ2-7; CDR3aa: CASSRGSGIHEQYF; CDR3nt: TGTGCCAGCAGCCGCGGATCAGGGATCCACGAGCAGTACTTC
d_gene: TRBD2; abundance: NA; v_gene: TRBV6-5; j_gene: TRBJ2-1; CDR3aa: CASSYGSGRDNEQFF; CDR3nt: TGTGCCAGCAGTTATGGGAGCGGGAGGGACAATGAGCAGTTCTTC
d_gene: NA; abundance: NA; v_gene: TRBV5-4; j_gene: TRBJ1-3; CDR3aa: CASSWAPYPSGNTIYF; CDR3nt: TGTGCCAGCAGCTGGGCGCCTTACCCTTCTGGAAACACCATATATTTT
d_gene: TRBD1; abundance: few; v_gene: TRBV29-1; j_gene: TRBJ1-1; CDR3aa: CSGLQGDTEAFF; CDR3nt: TGCAGCGGTCTTCAGGGGGACACTGAAGCTTTCTTT
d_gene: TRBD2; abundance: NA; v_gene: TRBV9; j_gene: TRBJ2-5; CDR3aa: CASSPETSGYQETQYF; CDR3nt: TGTGCCAGCAGCCCCGAGACTAGCGGGTACCAAGAGACCCAGTACTTC
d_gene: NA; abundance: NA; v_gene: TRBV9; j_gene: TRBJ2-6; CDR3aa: CASSARTSGANVLTF; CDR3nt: TGTGCCAGCAGCGCAAGGACATCCGGGGCCAACGTCCTGACTTTC
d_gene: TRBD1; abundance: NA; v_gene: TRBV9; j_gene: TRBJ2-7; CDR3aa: CASSVVRTGASYEQYF; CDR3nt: TGTGCCAGCAGCGTAGTCCGGACAGGGGCATCCTACGAGCAGTACTTC
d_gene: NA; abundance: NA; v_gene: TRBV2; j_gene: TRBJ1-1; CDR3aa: CASTGRNTEAFF; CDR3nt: TGTGCCAGTACCGGGAGGAACACTGAAGCTTTCTTT
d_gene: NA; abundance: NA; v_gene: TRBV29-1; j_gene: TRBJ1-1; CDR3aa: CSVGDLYTEAFF; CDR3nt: TGCAGCGTTGGCGATTTGTACACTGAAGCTTTCTTT
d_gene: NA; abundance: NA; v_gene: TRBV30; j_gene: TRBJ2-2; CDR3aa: CAWSVDGTNTGELFF; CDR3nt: TGTGCCTGGAGTGTTGACGGGACAAACACCGGGGAGCTGTTTTTT
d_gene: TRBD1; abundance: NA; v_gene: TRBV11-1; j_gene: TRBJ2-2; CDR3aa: CASSSRDRVFTGELFF; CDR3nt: TGTGCCAGCAGCTCCCGGGACAGGGTTTTCACCGGGGAGCTGTTTTTT
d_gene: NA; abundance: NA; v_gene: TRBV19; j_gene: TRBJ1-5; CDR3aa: CASSPRVGQPQHF; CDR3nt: TGTGCCAGTAGCCCGAGGGTCGGTCAGCCCCAGCATTTT
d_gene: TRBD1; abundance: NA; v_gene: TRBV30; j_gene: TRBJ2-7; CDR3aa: CAWSDGQGIYEQYF; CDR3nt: TGTGCCTGGTCGGATGGACAGGGTATCTACGAGCAGTACTTC
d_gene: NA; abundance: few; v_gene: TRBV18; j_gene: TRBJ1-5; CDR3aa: CASSRVQGIQPQHF; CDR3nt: TGTGCCAGCTCACGAGTACAGGGTATTCAGCCCCAGCATTTT
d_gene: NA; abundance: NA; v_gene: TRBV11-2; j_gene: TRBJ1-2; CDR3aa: CASSSKTRDGYTF; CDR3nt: TGTGCCAGCAGCTCAAAAACCCGCGATGGCTACACCTTC
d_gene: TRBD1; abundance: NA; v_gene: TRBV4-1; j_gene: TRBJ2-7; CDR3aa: CASSQADRGIIVYEQYF; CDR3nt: TGCGCCAGCAGCCAAGCCGACAGGGGGATAATTGTCTACGAGCAGTACTTC